The rows below give T cell receptor beta chains drawn from one sample of a study of tumor-infiltrating lymphocytes in primary liver carcinoma. TCRdb recomputed calls from the multiplex PCR reads with MiXCR, one row per CDR3 protein. There are 50,000 to 60,000 distinct CDR3 sequences in the sample; about 80% occur only once, and roughly 24% lies in the top ten. Input material: liver tumor tissue from sampling region 5. These receptors all come from a man aged 35 to 55 with primary liver carcinoma and hepatitis B virus infection. CDR3s include the opening cysteine and the closing phenylalanine or tryptophan. The D gene is left open where the match is weak. Clone size, where shown, is once, few, many, or a class for clones that have expanded.

CAISGDHLRQTQYF | TGTGCCATCAGTGGGGACCACCTCAGACAGACCCAGTACTTC | TRBJ2-5 | TRBV28 | - | -
CAGSQPGQGARYGYTF | TGTGCCGGCAGCCAACCGGGACAGGGGGCGCGGTATGGCTACACTTTC | TRBJ1-2 | TRBV14 | TRBD1 | -
CASSLLQGNTGESFF | TGTGCCAGCAGCTTACTACAGGGAAATACCGGGGAGTCGTTTTTT | TRBJ2-2 | TRBV11-1 | - | -
CTSPRIGGNEAFF | TGTACCAGCCCCAGGATAGGGGGCAATGAAGCTTTCTTT | TRBJ1-1 | TRBV6-1 | TRBD1 | -
CASSPELAGAYNEQFF | TGCGCCAGCAGCCCCGAACTAGCGGGGGCTTACAATGAGCAGTTCTTC | TRBJ2-1 | TRBV4-1 | TRBD2 | medium-sized
CAWSDVGQGDGYTF | TGTGCCTGGAGTGACGTAGGACAGGGAGATGGCTACACCTTC | TRBJ1-2 | TRBV30 | TRBD1 | -
CASCLESGMSMETQYF | TGTGCCAGCTGCTTAGAGTCCGGGATGTCGATGGAGACCCAGTACTTC | TRBJ2-5 | TRBV11-2 | - | -
CASTLRTGGSIDTQYF | TGCGCCAGCACCTTGAGGACGGGCGGCAGCATAGATACGCAGTATTTT | TRBJ2-3 | TRBV5-1 | - | -
CSVVGQINLPQHF | TGCAGCGTTGTGGGACAAATCAATCTGCCCCAGCATTTT | TRBJ1-5 | TRBV29-1 | - | -
CASSLGDFDNEQFF | TGTGCCAGCAGTTTAGGTGATTTCGACAATGAGCAGTTCTTC | TRBJ2-1 | TRBV28 | - | -
CASSTRGTTEAFF | TGTGCCAGCAGCACAAGGGGTACTACTGAAGCTTTCTTC | TRBJ1-1 | TRBV6-6 | - | -
CAWSVLSVAFF | TGTGCCTGGAGTGTTCTCTCTGTAGCTTTCTTT | TRBJ1-1 | TRBV30 | - | -
CASSPDRDYGYTF | TGTGCCAGTAGTCCGGACAGGGACTATGGCTACACCTTC | TRBJ1-2 | TRBV19 | TRBD1 | many